This is a list of T cell receptor beta chains from one sample in a study of blood T cell repertoires in COVID-19. Sequencing used immunoSEQ multiplex PCR; TCRdb keeps in-frame clones, though not all of them. The sample shows about 62,000 clones, 86% of them seen only once. Input material: peripheral blood. These receptors were taken from a woman older than 75 with acute or convalescent COVID-19. CDR3s include the opening cysteine and the closing phenylalanine or tryptophan. D genes are given only for firm matches. The listing skips clone size in some rows; elsewhere it reads once, few, many or a size class.

size: few; J: TRBJ2-5; V: TRBV2; D: TRBD1; DNA: TGTGCCAGCAGTTTCAGGGGGCAAGAGACCCAGTACTTC; CDR3: CASSFRGQETQYF
size: -; J: TRBJ2-2; V: TRBV6-5; D: TRBD2; DNA: TGTGCCAGCATGGGAAGGGCGGGAGGCTTCGGGGAGCTGTTTTTT; CDR3: CASMGRAGGFGELFF
size: -; J: TRBJ1-1; V: TRBV18; D: TRBD1; DNA: TGTGCCAGCTCACCATTGGGACAGGATGATGACGCTTTCTTT; CDR3: CASSPLGQDDDAFF
size: once; J: TRBJ2-1; V: TRBV7-9; D: -; DNA: TGTGCCAGCAGCTTAGTTGACAGTGAGCAGTTCTTC; CDR3: CASSLVDSEQFF
size: -; J: TRBJ1-3; V: TRBV7-9; D: -; DNA: TGTGCCAGCAGCTTTGGCCAGGGGTCTGGAAACACCATATATTTT; CDR3: CASSFGQGSGNTIYF
size: -; J: TRBJ2-7; V: TRBV3-1/TRBV3-2; D: TRBD1; DNA: TGTGCCAGCAGCCCGGACAGGTACAACGAGTACTTC; CDR3: CASSPDRYNEYF
size: -; J: TRBJ2-1; V: TRBV7-9; D: TRBD2; DNA: TGTGCCAGCAGCCATCCAGGGACTAGCGGCAAAAGCTCCTACAATGAGCAGTTCTTC; CDR3: CASSHPGTSGKSSYNEQFF
size: -; J: TRBJ1-2; V: TRBV5-4; D: TRBD1; DNA: TGTGCCAGCAGTTATCGACAGGGATTCTTCGGGTATGGCTACACCTTC; CDR3: CASSYRQGFFGYGYTF
size: -; J: TRBJ2-7; V: TRBV11-3; D: -; DNA: TGTGCCAGCAGCACGTCTACCGGGGAGCAGTACTTC; CDR3: CASSTSTGEQYF
size: -; J: TRBJ1-1; V: TRBV11-3; D: -; DNA: TGTGCCAGCAGCTTAAGGGGGGGGCCCTTAGCTTTCTTT; CDR3: CASSLRGGPLAFF
size: -; J: TRBJ2-1; V: TRBV4-2; D: TRBD2; DNA: TGTGCCAGCAGGGATTTAGCGGGGGGGAACAATGAGCAGTTCTTC; CDR3: CASRDLAGGNNEQFF
size: -; J: TRBJ1-1; V: TRBV28; D: TRBD1; DNA: TGTGCCAGCAGTGCGAGCACAGGGGATACAGCTTTCTTT; CDR3: CASSASTGDTAFF
size: -; J: TRBJ2-5; V: TRBV19; D: -; DNA: TGTGCCAGTAGTATTGGGACGGTTGGGGGCGGACTCCAAGAGACCCAGTACTTC; CDR3: CASSIGTVGGGLQETQYF
size: few; J: TRBJ2-7; V: TRBV6-6; D: -; DNA: TGTGCCAGCAGTTTCGGACTGGCCTACGAGCAGTACTTC; CDR3: CASSFGLAYEQYF
size: -; J: TRBJ2-1; V: TRBV19; D: TRBD2; DNA: TGTGCCAGTAGATCAGCGGGGGAGAGCTCCTACAATGAGCAGTTCTTC; CDR3: CASRSAGESSYNEQFF
size: -; J: TRBJ1-5; V: TRBV19; D: -; DNA: TGTGCCAGTAGTATCTGGACGGGGAATCAGCCCCAGCATTTT; CDR3: CASSIWTGNQPQHF
size: -; J: TRBJ2-3; V: TRBV5-1; D: TRBD2; DNA: TGCGCCAGCAATCCAGGGACTAGCGGGGGTACGACAGATACGCAGTATTTT; CDR3: CASNPGTSGGTTDTQYF
size: -; J: TRBJ2-5; V: TRBV25-1; D: TRBD2; DNA: TGTGCCAGCAGTGAATCGACGGGGGGGCCCGAGACCCAGTACTTC; CDR3: CASSESTGGPETQYF
size: -; J: TRBJ1-4; V: TRBV4-3; D: -; DNA: TGCGCCAGCAGCCAAGAAATGTCAGGGTTTAATGAAAAACTGTTTTTT; CDR3: CASSQEMSGFNEKLFF
size: -; J: TRBJ1-6; V: TRBV6-2/TRBV6-3; D: -; DNA: TGTGCCAGCAGTCCGACCGCGGCTACACCCCTCCACTTT; CDR3: CASSPTAATPLHF
size: -; J: TRBJ2-3; V: TRBV5-1; D: -; DNA: TGCGCCAGCAGCGCCGGGACAATAACAGATACGCAGTATTTT; CDR3: CASSAGTITDTQYF
size: -; J: TRBJ1-1; V: TRBV4-1; D: -; DNA: TGCGCCAGCAGCCAGGAGGAAGTTGGGAACACTGAAGCTTTCTTT; CDR3: CASSQEEVGNTEAFF
size: -; J: TRBJ1-2; V: TRBV6-2/TRBV6-3; D: TRBD1; DNA: TGTGCCAGCAGCCAACGACAGGGATATGGCTACACCTTC; CDR3: CASSQRQGYGYTF
size: -; J: TRBJ2-7; V: TRBV5-1; D: TRBD1; DNA: TGCGCCAGCAGCCCAAGGACAGGGGGCTACGAGCAGTACTTC; CDR3: CASSPRTGGYEQYF
size: -; J: TRBJ2-1; V: TRBV19; D: -; DNA: TGTGCCAGTAGTAGCGCCAATGAGCAGTTCTTC; CDR3: CASSSANEQFF
size: -; J: TRBJ2-5; V: TRBV5-1; D: TRBD1; DNA: TGCGCCAGCAGCATTGCGGGACAGGCGCGGGGAGAGACCCAGTACTTC; CDR3: CASSIAGQARGETQYF
size: -; J: TRBJ2-3; V: TRBV6-5; D: -; DNA: TGTGCCAGCATGGGTATCCAGGGAACAGATACGCAGTATTTT; CDR3: CASMGIQGTDTQYF
size: -; J: TRBJ2-5; V: TRBV6-5; D: -; DNA: TGTGCCAGCAGAGCCGGGACTTTTAAGGAGACCCAGTACTTC; CDR3: CASRAGTFKETQYF
size: -; J: TRBJ2-1; V: TRBV18; D: TRBD2; DNA: TGTGCCAGCTCACCTACGACTAGCGCCAACTACAATGAGCAGTTCTTC; CDR3: CASSPTTSANYNEQFF
size: -; J: TRBJ2-1; V: TRBV9; D: -; DNA: TGTGCCAGCAGCGGCCTTAGCGGAGTCTCCTACAATGAGCAGTTCTTC; CDR3: CASSGLSGVSYNEQFF
size: -; J: TRBJ2-2; V: TRBV4-3; D: TRBD1; DNA: TGCGCCAGCAGCACCCGGGACAGGGGTTTGATGGAGCTGTTTTTT; CDR3: CASSTRDRGLMELFF
size: -; J: TRBJ2-3; V: TRBV29-1; D: TRBD2; DNA: TGCAGCGTTGAGGGATCTAGCGGAGTGGCGTATTTT; CDR3: CSVEGSSGVAYF
size: -; J: TRBJ1-2; V: TRBV6-6; D: -; DNA: TGTGCCAGCAGGCCCGGGTCCACTAACTATGGCTACACCTTC; CDR3: CASRPGSTNYGYTF
size: few; J: TRBJ1-4; V: TRBV6-1; D: -; DNA: TGTGCCAGCAGTGAAGGCGGGTCCCTCAATGAAAAACTGTTTTTT; CDR3: CASSEGGSLNEKLFF
size: once; J: TRBJ1-6; V: TRBV5-4; D: TRBD1; DNA: TGTGCCAGCAGCTCGGGACAGAATAATTCACCCCTCCACTTT; CDR3: CASSSGQNNSPLHF
size: -; J: TRBJ1-2; V: TRBV7-9; D: -; DNA: TGTGCCAGCAGCTTAGCGCAGCTTCGCGGAAAGTATGGCTACACCTTC; CDR3: CASSLAQLRGKYGYTF
size: -; J: TRBJ1-2; V: TRBV6-5; D: -; DNA: TGTGCCAGCAGTTCCGGAGGCTATGGCTACACCTTC; CDR3: CASSSGGYGYTF
size: -; J: TRBJ1-5; V: TRBV18; D: -; DNA: TGTGCCAGCTCAGACCAGGGAACTAATCAGCCCCAGCATTTT; CDR3: CASSDQGTNQPQHF
size: once; J: TRBJ2-1; V: TRBV2; D: -; DNA: TGTGCCAGCACTCTACTAGTTGGCAATGAGCAGTTCTTC; CDR3: CASTLLVGNEQFF
size: -; J: TRBJ1-4; V: TRBV12-3/TRBV12-4; D: -; DNA: TGTGCCAGCAGCAGCGTTGGTGAAAAACTGTTTTTT; CDR3: CASSSVGEKLFF
size: -; J: TRBJ1-1; V: TRBV28; D: -; DNA: TGTGCCAGCAGCGACAGCGTTCAGAACACTGAAGCTTTCTTT; CDR3: CASSDSVQNTEAFF
size: -; J: TRBJ2-2; V: TRBV5-8; D: -; DNA: TGTGCCAGCGAGACCAGGGTCACCGGGGAGCTGTTTTTT; CDR3: CASETRVTGELFF
size: once; J: TRBJ2-7; V: TRBV2; D: TRBD2; DNA: TGTGCCAGCAGTATGGGGACTAGCGGTTCCTACGAGCAGTACTTC; CDR3: CASSMGTSGSYEQYF
size: -; J: TRBJ2-3; V: TRBV7-3; D: TRBD2; DNA: TGTGCCAGCAGCCTAGGGACTAGCGGGGGCACAGATACGCAGTATTTT; CDR3: CASSLGTSGGTDTQYF
size: few; J: TRBJ2-3; V: TRBV19; D: TRBD2; DNA: TGTGCCACTGAGAGCGGGGGCACAGATACGCAGTATTTT; CDR3: CATESGGTDTQYF
size: -; J: TRBJ1-5; V: TRBV7-9; D: -; DNA: TGTGCCAGCAGCTTAGAGGGAGCTCAGCCCCAGCATTTT; CDR3: CASSLEGAQPQHF
size: -; J: TRBJ1-1; V: TRBV15; D: -; DNA: TGTGCCACCAGCAGAGATTCAGGGGCCGGGAACACTGAAGCTTTCTTT; CDR3: CATSRDSGAGNTEAFF
size: -; J: TRBJ1-5; V: TRBV10-1; D: -; DNA: TGCGCCAGCAGTTTAGCGGGGGTGGGTCAGCCCCAGCATTTT; CDR3: CASSLAGVGQPQHF
size: -; J: TRBJ1-1; V: TRBV3-1/TRBV3-2; D: -; DNA: TGTGCCAGCAGCACCATGGGGGCGAACACTGAAGCTTTCTTT; CDR3: CASSTMGANTEAFF
size: -; J: TRBJ1-4; V: TRBV5-1; D: TRBD1; DNA: TGCGCCAGCACGGACAGGACTTCAACTAATGAAAAACTGTTTTTT; CDR3: CASTDRTSTNEKLFF
size: -; J: TRBJ2-5; V: TRBV5-4; D: TRBD2; DNA: TGTGCCAGCAGCTCCGGGACTAGGGAAGAGACCCAGTACTTC; CDR3: CASSSGTREETQYF
size: -; J: TRBJ1-5; V: TRBV2; D: -; DNA: TGTGCCAGCAGTGTATTGGGCCCCAATCAGCCCCAGCATTTT; CDR3: CASSVLGPNQPQHF
size: -; J: TRBJ1-5; V: TRBV3-1/TRBV3-2; D: -; DNA: TGTGCCAGCAGCCAATTTCAGGGGCATCTTCAGCCCCAGCATTTT; CDR3: CASSQFQGHLQPQHF
size: -; J: TRBJ2-1; V: TRBV7-3; D: TRBD1; DNA: TGTGCCAGCAGCCCGGCCTGGGACAGGGGAAATGAGCAGTTCTTC; CDR3: CASSPAWDRGNEQFF